This TCR beta chain was documented in a study of T cells in Graves' hyperthyroidism and ophthalmopathy. Lactation, pregnancy, other autoimmune disease or uncontrolled infection excluded patients. The CDR3 totals 15 residues. V shed 0 bases and J 8 bases; nucleotides not matched to a gene: 10. CDR1 SGDLS and CDR2 YYNGEE come from the germline V gene. Researchers amplified the TCR beta CDR3 regions from RNA transcripts. HTBI primers were used for first-round RT-PCR of the TCR CDR3. Each CDR3 protein gets one entry after TCRdb re-called the multiplex PCR reads with MiXCR. The data show 350,000 to 450,000 distinct CDR3 sequences, roughly 13% seen once. Comment on this clonotype: Its antigen is unidentified.

The study's findings and limits: For ophthalmopathy, model prediction preceded onset by a median 6.5 months.

V gene TRBV9 combines with J gene TRBJ1-2; 7 positions agree with TRBD1. Sequenced sample: blood. The sequence was obtained from a woman aged 60-75 years with Graves' hyperthyroidism. The CDR3 DNA follows: TGTGCCAGCAGCGTAGGATTAACAGGGGCGCGCGGCTACACCTTC. Translation: CASSVGLTGARGYTF. Complete variable domain (other parts from reference TRBV9 and TRBJ1-2): DSGVTQTPKHLITATGQRVTLRCSPRSGDLSVYWYQQSLDQGLQFLIQYYNGEERAKGNILERFSAQQFPDLHSELNLSSLELGDSALYFCASSVGLTGARGYTFGSGTRLTVV.